The rows below give T cell receptor beta chains drawn from one sample of a study of Ad26.COV2.S vaccination and SARS-CoV-2 variants. Sequencing used immunoSEQ multiplex PCR; TCRdb keeps in-frame clones, though not all of them. The sample has a few hundred thousand clones; roughly four fifths are singletons. Source: peripheral blood, taken in a trial of Ad26.COV2.S vaccine versus placebo. The receptors shown here come from a person between 18 and 60 years old who received the Ad26.COV2.S COVID-19 vaccine or a placebo. CDR3s include the opening cysteine and the closing phenylalanine or tryptophan. D genes are given only for firm matches. A row's size may be missing; if present it is once, few, many or a size class.

v_gene	j_gene	abundance	d_gene	CDR3aa	CDR3nt
TRBV27	TRBJ2-3	NA	NA	CASSFSGATDTQYF	TGTGCCAGCAGTTTCTCCGGGGCCACAGATACGCAGTATTTT
TRBV6-5	TRBJ1-3	NA	TRBD1	CASRRTGGAGNTIYF	TGTGCCAGCAGACGGACAGGGGGCGCAGGAAACACCATATATTTT
TRBV30	TRBJ2-7	NA	NA	CAWSVELPYEQYF	TGTGCCTGGAGTGTGGAACTTCCCTACGAGCAGTACTTC
TRBV13	TRBJ1-4	NA	NA	CASSLVGLMATTNEKLFF	TGTGCCAGCAGCTTAGTTGGCCTTATGGCCACAACTAATGAAAAACTGTTTTTT
TRBV3-1/TRBV3-2	TRBJ2-2	NA	TRBD2	CASSPQRGYTGELFF	TGTGCCAGCAGCCCTCAGCGGGGCTACACCGGGGAGCTGTTTTTT
TRBV19	TRBJ2-1	NA	NA	CASTKGMRWDEQFF	TGTGCCAGTACTAAGGGAATGAGGTGGGATGAGCAGTTCTTC
TRBV5-4	TRBJ2-2	NA	TRBD1	CASSLRVTGGNGELFF	TGTGCCAGCAGTCTCCGAGTGACAGGGGGAAACGGGGAGCTGTTTTTT
TRBV7-7	TRBJ2-7	NA	NA	CASSPIVGSYEQYF	TGTGCCAGCAGCCCCATTGTGGGTTCCTACGAGCAGTACTTC
TRBV6-2/TRBV6-3	TRBJ2-7	NA	NA	CASSRGHSYEQYF	TGTGCCAGCAGTCGGGGACACAGCTACGAGCAGTACTTC
TRBV6-5	TRBJ1-2	NA	TRBD1	CASSFTVTGVAEGYTF	TGTGCCAGCAGTTTTACCGTGACAGGGGTAGCGGAGGGCTACACCTTC
TRBV2	TRBJ1-4	NA	NA	CASWKTTNEKLFF	TGTGCCAGCTGGAAGACAACTAATGAAAAACTGTTTTTT
TRBV24-1	TRBJ2-2	NA	NA	CATSDFPAGWFF	TGTGCCACCAGTGATTTCCCCGCAGGGTGGTTTTTT
TRBV24-1	TRBJ2-1	NA	TRBD1	CATSDSGTGRHEQFF	TGTGCCACCAGTGATTCCGGGACAGGGCGCCATGAGCAGTTCTTC
TRBV4-1	TRBJ1-3	NA	NA	CASSLTGLSGNTIYF	TGCGCCAGCAGCCTAACAGGGCTCTCTGGAAACACCATATATTTT
TRBV29-1	TRBJ1-4	NA	NA	CSVVLTNEKLFF	TGCAGCGTTGTGCTCACTAATGAAAAACTGTTTTTT
TRBV5-5	TRBJ1-2	NA	NA	CASSLGTATYGYTF	TGTGCCAGCAGCTTGGGGACAGCTACTTATGGCTACACCTTC
TRBV28	TRBJ2-7	NA	TRBD2	CASGLAGGPVNEQYF	TGTGCCTCCGGGCTAGCGGGAGGGCCGGTAAACGAGCAGTACTTC
TRBV19	TRBJ1-2	few	TRBD1	CASSSTGGGYGYTF	TGTGCCAGTAGTTCGACAGGGGGCGGCTATGGCTACACCTTC
TRBV19	TRBJ1-1	NA	NA	CASSTTQGRVTEAFF	TGTGCCAGTAGTACGACTCAGGGGAGGGTCACTGAAGCTTTCTTT
TRBV7-9	TRBJ1-1	once	NA	CASRSSVIPEAFF	TGTGCCAGCCGCTCCAGTGTTATCCCTGAAGCTTTCTTT
TRBV18	TRBJ1-6	NA	NA	CASSRDGDSPLHF	TGTGCCAGCTCCCGAGATGGGGATTCACCCCTCCACTTT
TRBV3-1/TRBV3-2	TRBJ1-5	NA	NA	CASSHGGRQYSNQPQHF	TGTGCCAGCAGCCACGGGGGACGTCAGTATAGCAATCAGCCCCAGCATTTT
TRBV7-9	TRBJ1-3	NA	NA	CASSLADSGNTIYF	TGTGCCAGCAGCTTGGCGGACTCTGGAAACACCATATATTTT
TRBV5-1	TRBJ2-5	NA	NA	CASTPNNKQETQYF	TGCGCCAGCACCCCGAACAACAAACAAGAGACCCAGTACTTC